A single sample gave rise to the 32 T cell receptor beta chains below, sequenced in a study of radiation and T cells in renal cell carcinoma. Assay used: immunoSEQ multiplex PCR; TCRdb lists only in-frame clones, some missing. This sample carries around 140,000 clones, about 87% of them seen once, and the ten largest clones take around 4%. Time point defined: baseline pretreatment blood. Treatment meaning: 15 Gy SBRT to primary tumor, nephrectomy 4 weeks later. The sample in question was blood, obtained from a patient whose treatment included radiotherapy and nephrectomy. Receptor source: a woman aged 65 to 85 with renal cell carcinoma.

The CDR3 sequence is CASSIASGQSNQPQHF. CDR3 nucleotide sequence: TGTGCCAGTAGTATAGCAAGCGGACAGAGCAATCAGCCCCAGCATTTT. V gene TRBV19 combines with J gene TRBJ1-5; D perhaps matches TRBD1 (6 bases). Germline CDR1 and CDR2: LNHDA and SQIVND (reference sequence). Trimming left V 1 base short and J 1 base short, with 11 bases between. The length of the CDR3 is 16 residues.

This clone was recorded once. This CDR3 reads CASRVEGYNYGYTF. CDR3 nucleotide sequence: TGTGCCAGCCGAGTAGAAGGCTATAACTATGGCTACACCTTC. The chain is built from TRBV28 and TRBJ1-2; no firm D call. V lost 8 bases to trimming and J lost 1 base, with 14 bases between them. The CDR3 runs to 14 residues. From germline, CDR1 is MDHEN and CDR2 SYDVKM.

The CDR3 bases are TGTGCCAGCACCCAAGGCGGGGCAGGACCAACTGAAGCTTTCTTT. Residues: CASTQGGAGPTEAFF. The J gene is TRBJ1-1, the V gene TRBV11-3, with a tentative D call TRBD1 (5 bases). The CDR3 runs to 15 residues. V lost 7 bases, J lost 5 bases, and 20 bases lay in between. CDR1 and CDR2 (germline): SGHNT, YENEEA.

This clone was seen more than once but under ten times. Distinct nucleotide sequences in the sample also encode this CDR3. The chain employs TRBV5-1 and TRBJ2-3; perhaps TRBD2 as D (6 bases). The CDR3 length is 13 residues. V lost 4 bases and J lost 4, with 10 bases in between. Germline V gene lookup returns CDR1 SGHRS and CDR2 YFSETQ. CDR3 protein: CASSRVAADTQYF. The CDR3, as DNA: TGCGCCAGCAGCCGGGTAGCGGCAGATACGCAGTATTTT.

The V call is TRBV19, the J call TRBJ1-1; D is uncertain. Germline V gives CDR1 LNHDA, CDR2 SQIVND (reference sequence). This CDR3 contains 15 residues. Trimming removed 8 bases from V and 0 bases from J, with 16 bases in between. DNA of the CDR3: TGTGCCAGTGCACTCGACGGGATCATGAACACTGAAGCTTTCTTT. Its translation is CASALDGIMNTEAFF.

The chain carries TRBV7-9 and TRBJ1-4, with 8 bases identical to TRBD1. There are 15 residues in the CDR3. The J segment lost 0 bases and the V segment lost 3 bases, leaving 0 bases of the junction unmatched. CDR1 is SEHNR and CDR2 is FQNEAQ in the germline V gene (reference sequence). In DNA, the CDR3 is TGTGCCAGCAGCTTGGACAGGGCAACTAATGAAAAACTGTTTTTT. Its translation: CASSLDRATNEKLFF.

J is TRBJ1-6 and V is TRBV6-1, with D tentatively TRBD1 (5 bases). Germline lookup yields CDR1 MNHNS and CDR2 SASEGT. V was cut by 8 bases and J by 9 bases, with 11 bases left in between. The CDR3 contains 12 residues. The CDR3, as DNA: TGTGCCAGCCAGGGTTTAGTTTCACCCCTCCACTTT. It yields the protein CASQGLVSPLHF.

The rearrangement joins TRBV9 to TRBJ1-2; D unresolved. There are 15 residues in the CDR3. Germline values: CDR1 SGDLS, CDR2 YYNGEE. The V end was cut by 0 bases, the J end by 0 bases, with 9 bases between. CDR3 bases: TGTGCCAGCAGCGTAGGGGCGCGAGCTAACTATGGCTACACCTTC. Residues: CASSVGARANYGYTF.

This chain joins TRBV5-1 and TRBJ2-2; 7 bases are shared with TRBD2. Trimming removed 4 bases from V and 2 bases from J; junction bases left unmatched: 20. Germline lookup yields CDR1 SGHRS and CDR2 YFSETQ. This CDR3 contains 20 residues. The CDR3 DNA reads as TGCGCCAGCAGCGCGCCCCTCCGGAACGGGGGGAGGACTAACACCGGGGAGCTGTTTTTT. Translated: CASSAPLRNGGRTNTGELFF.

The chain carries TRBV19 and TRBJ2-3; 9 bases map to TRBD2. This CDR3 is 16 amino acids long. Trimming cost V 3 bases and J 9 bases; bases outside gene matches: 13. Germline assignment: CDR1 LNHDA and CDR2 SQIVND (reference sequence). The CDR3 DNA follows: TGTGCCAGTAGTATCGGGCCTAGCGGGGAACAGAAAACGCAGTATTTT. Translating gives CASSIGPSGEQKTQYF.

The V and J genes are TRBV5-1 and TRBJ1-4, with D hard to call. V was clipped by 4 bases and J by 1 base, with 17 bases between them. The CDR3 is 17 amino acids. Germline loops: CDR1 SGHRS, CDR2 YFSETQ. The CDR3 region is CASSLRKGSGTNEKLFF. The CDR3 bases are TGCGCCAGCAGCCTTCGGAAGGGTTCAGGAACTAATGAAAAACTGTTTTTT.

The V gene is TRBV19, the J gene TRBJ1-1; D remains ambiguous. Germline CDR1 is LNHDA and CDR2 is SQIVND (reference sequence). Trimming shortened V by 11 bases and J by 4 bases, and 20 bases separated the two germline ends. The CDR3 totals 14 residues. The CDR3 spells CAGRSDGWATEAFF. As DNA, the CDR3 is TGTGCCGGAAGGTCAGATGGGTGGGCCACTGAAGCTTTCTTT.

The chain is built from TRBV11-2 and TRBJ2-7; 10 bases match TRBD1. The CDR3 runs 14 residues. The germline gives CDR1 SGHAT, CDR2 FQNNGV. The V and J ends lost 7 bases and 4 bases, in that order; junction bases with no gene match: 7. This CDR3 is CASNARTGGYEQYF. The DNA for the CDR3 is TGTGCCAGCAACGCCAGGACAGGGGGTTACGAGCAGTACTTC.

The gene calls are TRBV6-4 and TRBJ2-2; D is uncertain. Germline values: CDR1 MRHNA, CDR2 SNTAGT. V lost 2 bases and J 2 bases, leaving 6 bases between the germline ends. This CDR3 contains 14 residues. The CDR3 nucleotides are TGTGCCAGCAGTGACAACTTCAACACCGGGGAGCTGTTTTTT. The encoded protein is CASSDNFNTGELFF.

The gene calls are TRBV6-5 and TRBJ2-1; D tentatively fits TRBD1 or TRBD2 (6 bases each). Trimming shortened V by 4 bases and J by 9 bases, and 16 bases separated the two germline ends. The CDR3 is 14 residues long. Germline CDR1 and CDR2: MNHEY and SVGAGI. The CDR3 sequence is CASSLAGGLGEQFF. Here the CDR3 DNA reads TGTGCCAGCAGTTTGGCTGGGGGGCTGGGTGAGCAGTTCTTC.

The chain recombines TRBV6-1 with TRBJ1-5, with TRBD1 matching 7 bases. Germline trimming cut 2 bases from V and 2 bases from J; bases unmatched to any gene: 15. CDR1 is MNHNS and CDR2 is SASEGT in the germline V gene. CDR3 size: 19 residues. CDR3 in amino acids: CASSEPTGNFGFGNQPQHF. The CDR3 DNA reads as TGTGCCAGCAGTGAACCGACAGGGAATTTTGGGTTTGGCAATCAGCCCCAGCATTTT.

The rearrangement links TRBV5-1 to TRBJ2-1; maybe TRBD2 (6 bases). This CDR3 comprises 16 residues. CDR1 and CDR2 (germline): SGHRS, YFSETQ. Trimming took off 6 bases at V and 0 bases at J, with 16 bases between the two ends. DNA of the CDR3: TGCGCCAGCACACCGGGACTCAAACCCTCCTACAATGAGCAGTTCTTC. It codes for CASTPGLKPSYNEQFF. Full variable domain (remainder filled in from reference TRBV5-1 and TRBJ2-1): KAGVTQTPRYLIKTRGQQVTLSCSPISGHRSVSWYQQTPGQGLQFLFEYFSETQRNKGNFPGRFSGRQFSNSRSEMNVSTLELGDSALYLCASTPGLKPSYNEQFFGPGTRLTVL.

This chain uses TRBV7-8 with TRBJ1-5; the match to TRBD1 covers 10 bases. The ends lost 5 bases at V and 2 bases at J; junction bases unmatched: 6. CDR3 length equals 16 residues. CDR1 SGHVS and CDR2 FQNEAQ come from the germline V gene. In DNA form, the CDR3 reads TGTGCCAGCAGCCCCAGGGACAGGGGCCGCAATCAGCCCCAGCATTTT. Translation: CASSPRDRGRNQPQHF.

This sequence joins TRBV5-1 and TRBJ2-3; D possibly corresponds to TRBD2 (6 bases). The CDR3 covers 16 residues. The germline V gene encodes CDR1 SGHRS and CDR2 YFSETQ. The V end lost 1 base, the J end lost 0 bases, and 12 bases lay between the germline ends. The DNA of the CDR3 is TGCGCCAGCAGCTTGATAGGGAGCGGGAGCACAGATACGCAGTATTTT. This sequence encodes CASSLIGSGSTDTQYF.

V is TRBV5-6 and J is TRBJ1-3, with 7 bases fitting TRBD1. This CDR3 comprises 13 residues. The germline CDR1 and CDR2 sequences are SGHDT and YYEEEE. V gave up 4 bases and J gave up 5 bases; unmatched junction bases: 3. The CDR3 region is CASSEGGRNTIYF. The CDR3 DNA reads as TGTGCCAGCAGCGAAGGGGGCCGAAACACCATATATTTT.

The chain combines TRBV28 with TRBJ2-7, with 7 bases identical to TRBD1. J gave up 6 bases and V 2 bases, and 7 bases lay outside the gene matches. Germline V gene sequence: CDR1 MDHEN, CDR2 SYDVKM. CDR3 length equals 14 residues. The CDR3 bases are TGTGCCAGCAGTTTAGGGGACAGTGGGCGCGAGCAGTACTTC. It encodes CASSLGDSGREQYF.

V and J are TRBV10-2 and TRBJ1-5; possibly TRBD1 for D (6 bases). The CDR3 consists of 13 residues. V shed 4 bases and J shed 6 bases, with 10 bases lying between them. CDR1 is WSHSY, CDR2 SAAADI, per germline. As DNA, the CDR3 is TGCGCCAGCAGTGGACAGGAGCCTCAGCCCCAGCATTTT. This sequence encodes CASSGQEPQPQHF.

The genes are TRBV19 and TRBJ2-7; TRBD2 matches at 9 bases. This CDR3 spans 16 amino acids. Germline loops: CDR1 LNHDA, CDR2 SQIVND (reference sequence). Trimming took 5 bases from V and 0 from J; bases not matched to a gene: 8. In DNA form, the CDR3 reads TGTGCCAGTAGTCCCAACTTACTAGCGGGCTCCTACGAGCAGTACTTC. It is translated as CASSPNLLAGSYEQYF.

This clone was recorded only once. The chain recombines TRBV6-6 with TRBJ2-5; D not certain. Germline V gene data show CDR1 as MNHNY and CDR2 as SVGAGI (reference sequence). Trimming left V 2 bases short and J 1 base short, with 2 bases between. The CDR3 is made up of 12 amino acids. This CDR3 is CASSYGQETQYF. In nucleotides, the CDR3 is TGTGCCAGCAGTTACGGCCAAGAGACCCAGTACTTC.

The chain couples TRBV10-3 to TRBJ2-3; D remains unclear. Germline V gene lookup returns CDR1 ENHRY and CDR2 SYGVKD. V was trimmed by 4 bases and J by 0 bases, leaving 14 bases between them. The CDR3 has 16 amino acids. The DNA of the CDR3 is TGTGCCATCAGTGGAAGGTTACAAACTAGCACAGATACGCAGTATTTT. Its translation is CAISGRLQTSTDTQYF.

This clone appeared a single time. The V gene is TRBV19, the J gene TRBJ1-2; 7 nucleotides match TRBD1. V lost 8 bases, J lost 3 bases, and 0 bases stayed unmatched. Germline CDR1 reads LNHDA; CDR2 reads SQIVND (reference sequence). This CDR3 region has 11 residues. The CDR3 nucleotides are TGTGCCAGTGGGACAGACTATGGCTACACCTTC. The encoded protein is CASGTDYGYTF.

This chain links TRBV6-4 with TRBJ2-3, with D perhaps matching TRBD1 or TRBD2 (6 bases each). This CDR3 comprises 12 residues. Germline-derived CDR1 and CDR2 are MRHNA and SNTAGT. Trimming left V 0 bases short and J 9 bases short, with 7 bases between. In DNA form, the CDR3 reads TGTGCCAGCAGTGACTCGGGGGGCACGCAGTATTTT. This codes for CASSDSGGTQYF.

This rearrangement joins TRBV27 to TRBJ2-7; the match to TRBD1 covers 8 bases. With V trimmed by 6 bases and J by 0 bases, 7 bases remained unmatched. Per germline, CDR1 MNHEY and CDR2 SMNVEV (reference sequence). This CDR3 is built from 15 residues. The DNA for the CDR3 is TGTGCCAGCAGCCCAAGACAGGGGAGCTCCTACGAGCAGTACTTC. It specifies CASSPRQGSSYEQYF.

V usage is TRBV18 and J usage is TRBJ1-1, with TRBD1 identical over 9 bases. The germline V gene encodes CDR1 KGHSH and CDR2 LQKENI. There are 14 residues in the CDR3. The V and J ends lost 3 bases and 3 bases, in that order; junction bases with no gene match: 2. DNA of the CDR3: TGTGCCAGCTCACCCCGGGACAGGGACACTGAAGCTTTCTTT. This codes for CASSPRDRDTEAFF.

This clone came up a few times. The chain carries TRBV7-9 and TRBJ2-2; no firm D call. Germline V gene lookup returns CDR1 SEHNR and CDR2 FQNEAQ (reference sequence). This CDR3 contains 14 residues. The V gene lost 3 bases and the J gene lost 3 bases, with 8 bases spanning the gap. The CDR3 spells CASSLGQYTGELFF. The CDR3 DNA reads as TGTGCCAGCAGCTTGGGCCAGTACACCGGGGAGCTGTTTTTT.

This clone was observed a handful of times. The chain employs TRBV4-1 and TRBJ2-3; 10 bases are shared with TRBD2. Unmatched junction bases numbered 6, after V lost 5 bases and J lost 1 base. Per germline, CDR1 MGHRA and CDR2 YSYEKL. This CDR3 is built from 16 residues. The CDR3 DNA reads TGCGCCAGCAGCGCCTTCCTAGCGGGAGGCACAGATACGCAGTATTTT. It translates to CASSAFLAGGTDTQYF.

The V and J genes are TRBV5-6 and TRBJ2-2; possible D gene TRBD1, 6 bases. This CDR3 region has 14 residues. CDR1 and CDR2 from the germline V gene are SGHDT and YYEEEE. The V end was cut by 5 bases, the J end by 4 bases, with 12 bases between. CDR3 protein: CASRPGTSTGELFF. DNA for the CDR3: TGTGCCAGCAGACCCGGGACATCCACCGGGGAGCTGTTTTTT.